These 2 T cell receptor beta chains were all obtained from the same sample, sequenced in a study of cytomegalovirus exposure and HLA in healthy donors. PCR amplification relied on 60 Vbeta primers (plus 13 Jbeta primers). TCRdb's table, derived via immunoSEQ multiplex PCR, lists solely in-frame clones and lacks some. Among 140,000 to 150,000 clones, 80% to 90% were seen once, and the ten largest hold roughly 4%. The source material was PBMCs. Receptor source: a middle-aged woman in good health and CMV-seropositive.

This clone appeared a few times. V usage is TRBV5-4 and J usage is TRBJ2-7, with D perhaps TRBD1 (6 bases). Germline CDR1 reads SGHNT; CDR2 reads YYREEE (reference sequence). Trimming removed 1 base from V and 3 bases from J, with 11 bases in between. The CDR3 consists of 14 residues. Here the CDR3 DNA reads TGTGCCAGCAGCTTGCGACACAGGGTCTACGAGCAGTACTTC. This translates into CASSLRHRVYEQYF.

V gene TRBV5-4 combines with J gene TRBJ2-5; D may be TRBD1 (6 bases). The germline V gene has CDR1 SGHNT and CDR2 YYREEE (reference sequence). The CDR3 has 16 amino acids. V lost 0 bases and J lost 2, with 14 bases in between. CDR3 sequence (DNA): TGTGCCAGCAGCTTGGAACCGGGACAACGGCAAGAGACCCAGTACTTC. Protein product: CASSLEPGQRQETQYF.